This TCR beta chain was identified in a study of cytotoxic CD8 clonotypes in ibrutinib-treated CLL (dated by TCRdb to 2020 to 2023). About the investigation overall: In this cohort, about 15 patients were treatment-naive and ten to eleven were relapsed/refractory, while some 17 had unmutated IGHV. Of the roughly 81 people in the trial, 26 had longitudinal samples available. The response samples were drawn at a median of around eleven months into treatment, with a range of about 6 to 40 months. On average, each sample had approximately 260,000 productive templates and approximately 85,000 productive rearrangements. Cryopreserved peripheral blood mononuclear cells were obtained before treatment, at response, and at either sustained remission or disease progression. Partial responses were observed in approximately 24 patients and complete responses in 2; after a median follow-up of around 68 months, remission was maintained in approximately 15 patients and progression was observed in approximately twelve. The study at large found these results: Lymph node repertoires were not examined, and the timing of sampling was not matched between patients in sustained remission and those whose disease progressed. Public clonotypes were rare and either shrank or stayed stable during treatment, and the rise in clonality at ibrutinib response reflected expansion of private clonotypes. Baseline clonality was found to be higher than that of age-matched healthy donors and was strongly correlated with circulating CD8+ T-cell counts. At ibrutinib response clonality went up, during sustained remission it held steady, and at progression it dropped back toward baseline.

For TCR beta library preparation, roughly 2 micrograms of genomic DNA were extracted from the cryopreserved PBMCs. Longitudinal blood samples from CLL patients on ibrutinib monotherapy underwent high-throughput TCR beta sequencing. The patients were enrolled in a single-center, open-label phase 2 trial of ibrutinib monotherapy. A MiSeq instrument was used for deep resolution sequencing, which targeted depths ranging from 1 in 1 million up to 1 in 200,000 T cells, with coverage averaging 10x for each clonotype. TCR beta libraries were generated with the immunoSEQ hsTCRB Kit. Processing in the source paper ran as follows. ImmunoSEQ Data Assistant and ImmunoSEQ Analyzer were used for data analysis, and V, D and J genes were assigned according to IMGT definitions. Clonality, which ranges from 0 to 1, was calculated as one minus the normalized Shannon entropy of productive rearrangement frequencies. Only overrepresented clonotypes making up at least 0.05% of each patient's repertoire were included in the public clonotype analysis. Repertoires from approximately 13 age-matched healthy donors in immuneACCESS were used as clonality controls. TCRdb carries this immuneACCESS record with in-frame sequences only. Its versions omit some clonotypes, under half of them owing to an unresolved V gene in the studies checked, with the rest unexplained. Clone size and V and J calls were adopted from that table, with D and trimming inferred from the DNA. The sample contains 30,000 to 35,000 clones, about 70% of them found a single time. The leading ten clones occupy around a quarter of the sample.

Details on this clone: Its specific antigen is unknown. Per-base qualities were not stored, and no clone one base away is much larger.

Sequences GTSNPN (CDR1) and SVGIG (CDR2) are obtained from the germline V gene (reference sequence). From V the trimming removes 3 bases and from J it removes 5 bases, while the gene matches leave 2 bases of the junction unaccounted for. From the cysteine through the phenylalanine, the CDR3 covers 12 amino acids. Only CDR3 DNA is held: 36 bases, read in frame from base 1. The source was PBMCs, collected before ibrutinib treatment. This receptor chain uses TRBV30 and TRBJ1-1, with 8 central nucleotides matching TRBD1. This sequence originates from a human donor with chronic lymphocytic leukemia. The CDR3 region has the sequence CAWRGQATEAFF. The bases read TGTGCCTGGAGGGGACAGGCGACTGAAGCTTTCTTT.